A single TCR beta chain is shown here with its context. The data derive from a study of blood T cell repertoires in COVID-19. Background on the study: COVID-19 samples from acute and convalescent phases originated in the United States, Italy and Spain. The cDNA or gDNA used as material had been derived from T cells, B-cell-depleted T cells, or PBMCs.

This CDR3 has 16 amino acids. Germline V gives CDR1 MGHDK, CDR2 SYGVNS. The germline V and J ends were trimmed by 1 base and 7 bases, with 14 bases remaining between them. As handled by the study authors: The assay estimated nucleated cells by amplifying reference gene primers. Data came from immunoSEQ multiplex PCR; TCRdb stores just in-frame clones and leaves some out. Clone size and the V and J calls come from that table; the DNA yielded D and trimming. The sample contains about 48,000 clones, approximately 87% of which appear only once. The sample consisted of peripheral blood. The V call is TRBV25-1, the J call TRBJ1-6; no definite D call. The receptor was derived from a human donor in a cohort sampled during active COVID-19. This CDR3 reads CASSESHAGGNSPLHF. CDR3 sequence (DNA): TGTGCCAGCAGTGAATCCCACGCGGGCGGGAATTCACCCCTCCACTTT.